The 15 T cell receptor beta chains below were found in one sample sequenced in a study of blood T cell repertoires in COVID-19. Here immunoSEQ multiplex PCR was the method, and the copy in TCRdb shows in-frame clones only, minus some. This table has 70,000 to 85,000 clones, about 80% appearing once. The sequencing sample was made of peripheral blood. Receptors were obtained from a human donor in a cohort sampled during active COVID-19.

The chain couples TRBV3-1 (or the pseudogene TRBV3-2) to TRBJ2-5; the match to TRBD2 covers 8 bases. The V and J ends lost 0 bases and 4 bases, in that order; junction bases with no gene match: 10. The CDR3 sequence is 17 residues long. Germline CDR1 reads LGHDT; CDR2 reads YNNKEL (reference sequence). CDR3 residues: CASSQERAGEAPETQYF. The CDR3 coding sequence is TGTGCCAGCAGCCAAGAGAGAGCGGGGGAAGCACCAGAGACCCAGTACTTC.

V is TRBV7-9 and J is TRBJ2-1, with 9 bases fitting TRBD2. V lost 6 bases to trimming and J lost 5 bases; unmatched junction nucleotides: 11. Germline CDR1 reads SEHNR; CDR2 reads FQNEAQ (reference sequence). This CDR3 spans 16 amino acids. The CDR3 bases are TGTGCCAGCAGTTTTATAGCGGGAGCAGCGCACAATGAGCAGTTCTTC. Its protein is CASSFIAGAAHNEQFF.

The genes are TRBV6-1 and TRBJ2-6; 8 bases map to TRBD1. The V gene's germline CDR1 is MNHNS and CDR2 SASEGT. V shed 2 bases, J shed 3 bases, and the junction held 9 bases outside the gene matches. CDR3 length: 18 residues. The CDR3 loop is CASSERRQGFFGANVLTF. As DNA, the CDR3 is TGTGCCAGCAGTGAAAGGCGACAGGGGTTTTTTGGGGCCAACGTCCTGACTTTC.

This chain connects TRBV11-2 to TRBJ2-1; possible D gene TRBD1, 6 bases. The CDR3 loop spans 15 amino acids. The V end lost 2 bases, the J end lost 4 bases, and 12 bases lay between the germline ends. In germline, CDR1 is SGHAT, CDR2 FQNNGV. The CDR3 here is CASSLQAGQYNEQFF. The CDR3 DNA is TGTGCCAGCAGCTTACAAGCCGGACAGTACAATGAGCAGTTCTTC. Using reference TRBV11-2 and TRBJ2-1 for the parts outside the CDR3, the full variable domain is EAGVAQSPRYKIIEKRQSVAFWCNPISGHATLYWYQQILGQGPKLLIQFQNNGVVDDSQLPKDRFSAERLKGVDSTLKIQPAKLEDSAVYLCASSLQAGQYNEQFFGPGTRLTVL.

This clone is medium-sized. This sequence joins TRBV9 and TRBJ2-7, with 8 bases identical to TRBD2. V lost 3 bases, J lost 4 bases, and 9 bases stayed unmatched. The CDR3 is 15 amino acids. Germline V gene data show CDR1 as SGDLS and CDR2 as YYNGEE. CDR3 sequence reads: CASSAETSASYEQYF. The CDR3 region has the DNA TGTGCCAGCAGCGCCGAGACTAGCGCTTCGTACGAGCAGTACTTC.

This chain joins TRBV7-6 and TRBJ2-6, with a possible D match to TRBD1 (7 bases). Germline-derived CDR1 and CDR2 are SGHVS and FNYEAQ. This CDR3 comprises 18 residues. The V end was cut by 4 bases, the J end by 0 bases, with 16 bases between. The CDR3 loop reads CASSSRQGGPSGANVLTF. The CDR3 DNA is TGTGCCAGCAGCTCTAGACAGGGAGGACCCTCTGGGGCCAACGTCCTGACTTTC.

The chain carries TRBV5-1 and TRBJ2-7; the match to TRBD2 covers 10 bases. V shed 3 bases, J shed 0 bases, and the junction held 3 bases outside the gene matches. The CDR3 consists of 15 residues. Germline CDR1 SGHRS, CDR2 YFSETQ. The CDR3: CASSWASGSSYEQYF. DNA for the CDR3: TGCGCCAGCAGCTGGGCTAGCGGGAGCTCCTACGAGCAGTACTTC.

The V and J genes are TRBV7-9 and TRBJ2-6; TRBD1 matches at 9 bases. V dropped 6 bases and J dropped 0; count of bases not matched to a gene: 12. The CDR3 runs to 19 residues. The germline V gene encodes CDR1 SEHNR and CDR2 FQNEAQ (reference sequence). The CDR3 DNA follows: TGTGCCAGCAGATCCGAGGGGGGACAGGGTCACTCTGGGGCCAACGTCCTGACTTTC. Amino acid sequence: CASRSEGGQGHSGANVLTF.

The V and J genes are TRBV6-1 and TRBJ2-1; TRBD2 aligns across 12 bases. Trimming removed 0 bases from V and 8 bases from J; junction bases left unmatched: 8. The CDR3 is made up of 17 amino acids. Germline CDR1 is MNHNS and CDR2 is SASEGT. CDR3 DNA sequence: TGTGCCAGCAGTGAAGCCTCGGGACTAGCGGGTAACGATGAGCAGTTCTTC. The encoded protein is CASSEASGLAGNDEQFF.

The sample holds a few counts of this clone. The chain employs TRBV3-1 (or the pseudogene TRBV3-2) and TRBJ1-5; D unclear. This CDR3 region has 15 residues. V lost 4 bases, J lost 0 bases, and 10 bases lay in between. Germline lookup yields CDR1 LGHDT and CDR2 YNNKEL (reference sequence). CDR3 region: CASSPFQDSNQPQHF. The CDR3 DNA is TGTGCCAGCAGCCCATTTCAGGATAGCAATCAGCCCCAGCATTTT.

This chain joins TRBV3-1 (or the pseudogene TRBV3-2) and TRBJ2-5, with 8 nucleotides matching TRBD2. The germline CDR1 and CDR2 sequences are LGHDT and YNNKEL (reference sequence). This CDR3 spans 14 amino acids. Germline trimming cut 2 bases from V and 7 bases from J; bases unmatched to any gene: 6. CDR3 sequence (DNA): TGTGCCAGCAGCCAACCGGGGGGGGAGGGGACCCAGTACTTC. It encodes CASSQPGGEGTQYF.

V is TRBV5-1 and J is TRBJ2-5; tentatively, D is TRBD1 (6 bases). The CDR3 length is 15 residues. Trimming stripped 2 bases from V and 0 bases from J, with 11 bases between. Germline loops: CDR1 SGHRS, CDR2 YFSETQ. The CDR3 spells CASSFYTGNQETQYF. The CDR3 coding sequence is TGCGCCAGCAGCTTCTATACAGGGAACCAAGAGACCCAGTACTTC.

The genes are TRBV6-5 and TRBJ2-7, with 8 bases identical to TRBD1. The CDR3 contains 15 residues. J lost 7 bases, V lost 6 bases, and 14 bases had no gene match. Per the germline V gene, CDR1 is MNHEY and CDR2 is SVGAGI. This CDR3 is CASRFRDRHSGEQYF. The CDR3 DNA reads TGTGCCAGCAGATTCCGGGACAGGCATTCGGGGGAGCAGTACTTC.

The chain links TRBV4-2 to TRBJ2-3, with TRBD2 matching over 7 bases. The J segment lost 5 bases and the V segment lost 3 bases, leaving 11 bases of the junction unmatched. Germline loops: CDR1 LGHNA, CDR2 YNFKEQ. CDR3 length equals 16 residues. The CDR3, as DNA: TGTGCCAGCAGCCATGCTAGCGGAACCCCAGGAGATACGCAGTATTTT. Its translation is CASSHASGTPGDTQYF.

In DNA, the CDR3 is TGCGCCAGCAGCTGGGGGACAGGTTGGGCAATGAACACTGAAGCTTTCTTT. It yields the protein CASSWGTGWAMNTEAFF. V is TRBV5-1 and J is TRBJ1-1; TRBD1 agrees at 8 bases. This CDR3 is built from 17 residues. The ends lost 3 bases at V and 0 bases at J; junction bases unmatched: 10. The germline gives CDR1 SGHRS, CDR2 YFSETQ.